The 5 T cell receptor beta chains in this list originate from one sample, sequenced in a study of CD4 T cells in relation to SARS-CoV-2 and coronaviruses. The unexposed donors gave CD4+ T cells in about 2011-2019, prior to COVID-19. The cells were cultured for approximately 10 days before CD4+ T cells were isolated. Profiling relied on immunoSEQ multiplex PCR, and the TCRdb table lists in-frame clones only, not all of them. The sample records approximately 17,000 clones, around 78% being singletons. These receptors' antigens are unknown. Sequencing was done on a sample of CD4+ T cells from PBMCs, cultured in vitro. These receptor sequences come from a human donor in good health.

The rearrangement uses TRBV15 and TRBJ2-2, with D unresolved. Per germline, CDR1 LNHNV and CDR2 YYDKDF (reference sequence). With 0 bases removed from V and 6 bases from J, the gap between germline ends came to 8 bases. The CDR3 spans 14 residues. The CDR3 sequence is CATSRERPAGELFF. The CDR3 nucleotides read TGTGCCACCAGCAGAGAACGGCCTGCCGGGGAGCTGTTTTTT.

V and J are TRBV19 and TRBJ2-3; D is perhaps TRBD1 (6 bases). CDR3 length: 14 residues. Germline CDR1 is LNHDA and CDR2 is SQIVND (reference sequence). V lost 6 bases and J lost 4, with 14 bases in between. CDR3 in amino acids: CASRDRGAADTQYF. In DNA, the CDR3 is TGTGCCAGTAGGGACAGAGGCGCGGCAGATACGCAGTATTTT.

This chain uses TRBV5-4 with TRBJ2-7; the match to TRBD2 covers 14 bases. Germline V lookup: CDR1 SGHNT, CDR2 YYREEE (reference sequence). Losses at the gene ends were 4 bases for V and 3 bases for J; bases not matched to a gene: 3. This CDR3 is built from 15 residues. The CDR3 loop reads CASSIGTSGSYEQYF. In DNA, the CDR3 is TGTGCCAGCAGCATCGGGACTAGCGGGAGCTACGAGCAGTACTTC.

This clone was seen once. This chain connects TRBV7-2 to TRBJ2-1; 8 nucleotides align to TRBD1. V was pared by 5 bases and J by 9 bases, with 9 bases of the junction left unmatched. The germline gives CDR1 SGHTA, CDR2 FQGNSA. There are 14 residues in the CDR3. The CDR3 bases are TGTGCCAGCAGCACCCAGACCGACAGGGGTGAGCAGTTCTTC. Translating it yields CASSTQTDRGEQFF.

This chain links TRBV5-4 with TRBJ2-5; 7 nucleotides match TRBD2. The CDR3 covers 15 residues. Germline V gene data show CDR1 as SGHNT and CDR2 as YYREEE (reference sequence). V was clipped by 0 bases and J by 5 bases; unmatched bases: 7. The CDR3 spells CASSLELGGGETQYF. The CDR3 nucleotides read TGTGCCAGCAGCTTGGAATTGGGGGGAGGGGAGACCCAGTACTTC.